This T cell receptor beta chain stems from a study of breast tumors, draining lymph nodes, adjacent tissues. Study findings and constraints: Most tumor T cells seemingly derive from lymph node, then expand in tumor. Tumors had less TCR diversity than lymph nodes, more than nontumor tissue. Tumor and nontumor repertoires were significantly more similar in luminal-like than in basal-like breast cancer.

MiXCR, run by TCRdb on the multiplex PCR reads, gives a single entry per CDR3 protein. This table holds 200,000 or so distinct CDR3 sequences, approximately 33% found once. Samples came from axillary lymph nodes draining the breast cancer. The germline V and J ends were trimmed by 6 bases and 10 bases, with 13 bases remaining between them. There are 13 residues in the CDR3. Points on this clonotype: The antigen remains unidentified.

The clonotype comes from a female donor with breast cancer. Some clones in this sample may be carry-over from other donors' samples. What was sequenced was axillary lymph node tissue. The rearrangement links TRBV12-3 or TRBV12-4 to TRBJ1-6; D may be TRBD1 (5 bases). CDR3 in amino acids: CASSGGQRSPLHF. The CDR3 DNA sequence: TGTGCCAGCAGCGGGGGTCAGCGGTCACCCCTCCACTTT.